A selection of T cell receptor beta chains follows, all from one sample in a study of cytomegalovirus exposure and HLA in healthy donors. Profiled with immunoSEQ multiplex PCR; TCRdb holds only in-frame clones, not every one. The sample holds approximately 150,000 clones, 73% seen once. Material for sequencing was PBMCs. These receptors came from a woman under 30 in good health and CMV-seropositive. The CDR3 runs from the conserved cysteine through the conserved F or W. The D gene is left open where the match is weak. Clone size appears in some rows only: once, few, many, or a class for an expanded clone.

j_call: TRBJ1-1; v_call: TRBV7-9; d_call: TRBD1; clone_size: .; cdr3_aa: CASSSTGWVKTEAFF; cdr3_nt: TGTGCCAGCAGCTCGACAGGGTGGGTAAAAACTGAAGCTTTCTTT
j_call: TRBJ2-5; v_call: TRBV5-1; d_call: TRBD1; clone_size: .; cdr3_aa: CASSYGLTGAGETQYF; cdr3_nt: TGCGCCAGCAGCTACGGTCTGACAGGGGCTGGAGAGACCCAGTACTTC
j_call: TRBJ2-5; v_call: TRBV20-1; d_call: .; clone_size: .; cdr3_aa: CSIRRGETQYF; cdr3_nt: TGCAGCATCAGACGGGGAGAGACCCAGTACTTC
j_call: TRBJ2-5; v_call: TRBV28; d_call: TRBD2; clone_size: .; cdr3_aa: CASNLSGADLETQYF; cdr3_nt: TGTGCCAGCAATCTTAGCGGGGCGGATCTAGAGACCCAGTACTTC
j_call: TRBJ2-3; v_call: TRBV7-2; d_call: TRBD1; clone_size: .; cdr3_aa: CASSWTGSPDTQYF; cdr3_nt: TGTGCCAGCAGCTGGACAGGGTCCCCAGATACGCAGTATTTT
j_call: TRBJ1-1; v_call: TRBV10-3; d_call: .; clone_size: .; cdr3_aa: CAAIQVGAEAFF; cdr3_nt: TGTGCCGCAATACAGGTAGGCGCTGAAGCTTTCTTT
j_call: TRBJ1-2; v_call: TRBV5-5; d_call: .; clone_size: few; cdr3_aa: CASSLVPTVRGYTF; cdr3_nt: TGTGCCAGCAGCTTGGTCCCAACAGTCCGTGGCTACACCTTC
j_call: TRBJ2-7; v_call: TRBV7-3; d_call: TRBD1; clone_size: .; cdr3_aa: CASSSGQGEQYF; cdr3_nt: TGTGCCAGCAGCTCGGGACAGGGAGAGCAGTACTTC
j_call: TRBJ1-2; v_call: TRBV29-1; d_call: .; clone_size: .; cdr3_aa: CSVREDRSMETF; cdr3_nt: TGCAGCGTTAGAGAAGACAGGTCCATGGAAACCTTC
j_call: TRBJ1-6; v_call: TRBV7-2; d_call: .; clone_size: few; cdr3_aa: CASSLGQTNSPLHF; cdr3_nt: TGTGCCAGCAGCTTAGGACAGACCAATTCACCCCTCCACTTT
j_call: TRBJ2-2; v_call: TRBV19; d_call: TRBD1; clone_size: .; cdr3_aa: CATEVGDRNTGELFF; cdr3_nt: TGTGCCACAGAGGTAGGGGACAGGAACACCGGGGAGCTGTTTTTT
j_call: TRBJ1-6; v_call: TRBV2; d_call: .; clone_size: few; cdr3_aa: CASSAGGVSSYNSPLHF; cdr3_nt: TGTGCCAGCAGTGCGGGGGGCGTTAGCTCCTATAATTCACCCCTCCACTTT
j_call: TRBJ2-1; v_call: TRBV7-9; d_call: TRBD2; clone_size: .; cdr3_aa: CASSLRGSGGYDEQFF; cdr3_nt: TGTGCCAGCAGCTTAAGGGGGAGCGGGGGTTATGATGAGCAGTTCTTC
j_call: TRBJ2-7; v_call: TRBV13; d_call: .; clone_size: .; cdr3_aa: CASSKKPGFEDEQYF; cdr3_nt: TGTGCCAGCAGCAAAAAGCCGGGGTTTGAGGACGAGCAGTACTTC
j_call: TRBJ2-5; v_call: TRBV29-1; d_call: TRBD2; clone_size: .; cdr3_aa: CSVEGGGQETQYF; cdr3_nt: TGCAGCGTTGAGGGCGGGGGGCAAGAGACCCAGTACTTC
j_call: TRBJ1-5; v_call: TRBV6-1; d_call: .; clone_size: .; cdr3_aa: CASSDASQPQHF; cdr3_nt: TGTGCCAGCAGTGATGCGTCTCAGCCCCAGCATTTT
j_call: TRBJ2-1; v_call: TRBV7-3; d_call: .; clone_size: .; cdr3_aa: CASSSPGEGNEQFF; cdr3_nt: TGTGCCAGCAGCTCTCCGGGGGAAGGCAATGAGCAGTTCTTC
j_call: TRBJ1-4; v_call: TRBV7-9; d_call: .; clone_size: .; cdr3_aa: CASSLGGTPNEKLFF; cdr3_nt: TGTGCCAGCAGCTTGGGGGGTACACCAAATGAAAAACTGTTTTTT
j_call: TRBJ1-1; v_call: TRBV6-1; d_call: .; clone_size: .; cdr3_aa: CASRPGQNTEAFF; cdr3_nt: TGTGCCAGCAGACCTGGACAGAACACTGAAGCTTTCTTT
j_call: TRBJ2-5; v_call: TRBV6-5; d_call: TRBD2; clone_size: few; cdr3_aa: CASSSSGGASETQYF; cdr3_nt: TGTGCCAGCAGTTCAAGCGGGGGGGCCAGTGAGACCCAGTACTTC
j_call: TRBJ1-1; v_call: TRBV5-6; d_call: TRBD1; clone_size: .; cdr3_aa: CASSLRGQANTEAFF; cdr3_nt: TGTGCCAGCAGCTTGCGGGGACAGGCGAACACTGAAGCTTTCTTT
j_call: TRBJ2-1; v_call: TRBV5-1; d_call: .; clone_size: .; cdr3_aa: CASSSLQGRNEQFF; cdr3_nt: TGCGCCAGCAGCTCTTTACAGGGAAGGAATGAGCAGTTCTTC
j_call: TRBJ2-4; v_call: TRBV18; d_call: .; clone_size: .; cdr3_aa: CASSPPGQGAKNIQYF; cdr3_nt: TGTGCCAGCTCACCGCCCGGTCAGGGGGCCAAAAACATTCAGTACTTC
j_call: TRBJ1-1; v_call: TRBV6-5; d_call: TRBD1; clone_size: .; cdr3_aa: CATSRDRVRTEAFF; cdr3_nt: TGTGCCACCTCCCGGGACAGGGTTAGGACTGAAGCTTTCTTT
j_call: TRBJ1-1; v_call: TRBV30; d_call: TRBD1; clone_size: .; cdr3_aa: CAWSGGTGGPSAFF; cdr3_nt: TGTGCCTGGAGTGGGGGAACAGGGGGCCCCTCAGCTTTCTTT
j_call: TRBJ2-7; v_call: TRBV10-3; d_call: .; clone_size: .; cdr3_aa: CAIREGSSYEQYF; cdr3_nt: TGTGCCATCAGGGAGGGGAGCTCCTACGAGCAGTACTTC
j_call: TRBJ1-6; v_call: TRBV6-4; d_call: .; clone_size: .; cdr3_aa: CASSEGLNSPLHF; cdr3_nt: TGTGCCAGCAGTGAAGGACTAAATTCACCCCTCCACTTT
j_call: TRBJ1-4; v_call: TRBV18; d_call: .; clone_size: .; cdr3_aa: CASSPGRDEKLFF; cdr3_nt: TGTGCCAGCTCACCTGGGCGGGATGAAAAACTGTTTTTT
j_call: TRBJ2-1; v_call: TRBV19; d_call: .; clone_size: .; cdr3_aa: CASRPGRSSYNEQFF; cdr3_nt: TGTGCCAGTAGACCTGGGAGGAGCTCCTACAATGAGCAGTTCTTC
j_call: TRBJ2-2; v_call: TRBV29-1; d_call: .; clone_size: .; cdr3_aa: CSGGGREGTGELFF; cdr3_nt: TGCAGCGGTGGGGGCAGGGAGGGTACCGGGGAGCTGTTTTTT
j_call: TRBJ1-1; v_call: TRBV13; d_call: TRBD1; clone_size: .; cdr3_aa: CASSRRAGGKEGSEAFF; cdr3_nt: TGTGCCAGCAGCCGCCGAGCAGGGGGAAAGGAAGGCTCTGAAGCTTTCTTT
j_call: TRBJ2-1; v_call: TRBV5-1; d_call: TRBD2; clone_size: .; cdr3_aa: CASSIIRGGSYNEQFF; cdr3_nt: TGCGCCAGCAGCATTATACGGGGGGGCTCCTACAATGAGCAGTTCTTC
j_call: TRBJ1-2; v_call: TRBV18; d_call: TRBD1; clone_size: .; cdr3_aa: CASSLTDRDGGYTF; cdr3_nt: TGTGCCAGCTCACTTACTGACAGGGACGGCGGCTACACCTTC
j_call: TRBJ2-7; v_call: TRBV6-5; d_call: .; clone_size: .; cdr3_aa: CASSYDRSPYEQYF; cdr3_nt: TGTGCCAGCAGTTACGACAGGAGTCCCTACGAGCAGTACTTC
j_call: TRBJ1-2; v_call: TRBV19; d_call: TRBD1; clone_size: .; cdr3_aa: CASSRTGSGYTF; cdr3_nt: TGTGCCAGTAGCAGGACAGGGTCGGGCTACACCTTC
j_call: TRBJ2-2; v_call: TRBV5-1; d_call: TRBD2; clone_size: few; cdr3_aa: CASNNGGVLSGELFF; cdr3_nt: TGCGCCAGCAACAACGGGGGGGTCCTGTCCGGGGAGCTGTTTTTT
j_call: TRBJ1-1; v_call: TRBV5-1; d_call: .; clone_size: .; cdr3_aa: CASSLRASVNTEAFF; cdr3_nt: TGCGCCAGCAGCCTTCGGGCTAGCGTGAACACTGAAGCTTTCTTT
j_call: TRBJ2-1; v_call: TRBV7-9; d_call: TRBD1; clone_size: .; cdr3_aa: CSSSPTGSEQFF; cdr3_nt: TGTTCCAGCAGCCCGACAGGGAGTGAGCAGTTCTTC
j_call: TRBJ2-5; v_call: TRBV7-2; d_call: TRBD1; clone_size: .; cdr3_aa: CASSGGQIQETQYF; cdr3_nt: TGTGCCAGCAGCGGGGGACAGATCCAAGAGACCCAGTACTTC
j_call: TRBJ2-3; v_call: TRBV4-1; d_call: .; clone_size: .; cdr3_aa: CASRPTSARDTQYF; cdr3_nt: TGCGCCAGCAGACCGACTTCAGCACGGGATACGCAGTATTTT
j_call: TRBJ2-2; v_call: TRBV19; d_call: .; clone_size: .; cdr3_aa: CASVSQPNTGELFF; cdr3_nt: TGTGCCAGTGTGTCACAGCCGAACACCGGGGAGCTGTTTTTT
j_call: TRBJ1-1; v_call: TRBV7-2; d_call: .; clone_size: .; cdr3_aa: CASSPHQNTEAFF; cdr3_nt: TGTGCCAGCAGCCCACACCAGAACACTGAAGCTTTCTTT
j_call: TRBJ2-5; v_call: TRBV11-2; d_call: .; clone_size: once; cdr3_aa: CASSLDLLRAQYF; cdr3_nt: TGTGCCAGCAGCCTAGACCTCCTCCGGGCCCAGTACTTC
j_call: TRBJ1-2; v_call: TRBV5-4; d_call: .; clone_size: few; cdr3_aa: CASSSGQNYGYTF; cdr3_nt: TGTGCCAGCAGCTCAGGACAGAACTATGGCTACACCTTC
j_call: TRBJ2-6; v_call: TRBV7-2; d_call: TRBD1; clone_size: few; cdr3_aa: CASSLVTGGFYSGANVLTF; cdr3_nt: TGTGCCAGCAGCTTAGTAACAGGGGGTTTCTACTCTGGGGCCAACGTCCTGACTTTC
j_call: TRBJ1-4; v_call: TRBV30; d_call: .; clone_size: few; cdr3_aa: CAWNAPSATNEKLFF; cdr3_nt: TGTGCCTGGAACGCCCCCAGTGCAACTAATGAAAAACTGTTTTTT